The T cell receptor (beta chain) described here comes from a study of shared clonotypes between healthy human individuals. CD45RO-negative CD8 cells positively selected for CCR7 made up the naive population, which excluded terminally differentiated effector memory CD45RA+ cells. Produced via immunoSEQ multiplex PCR; TCRdb's table is partial and in-frame only. The sample records about 2,100,000 clones, around 93% being singletons. The receptor was isolated from a young man in good health. Some clones in this sample may be carry-over from other donors' samples. Sample: naive CD8+ T cells from PBMCs.

The CDR3 DNA follows: TGTGCCACCAGCAGAGTTTCACAGGACCCTTACAATGAGCAGTTCTTC. This translates into CATSRVSQDPYNEQFF. The gene calls are TRBV15 and TRBJ2-1; D possibly corresponds to TRBD1 (5 bases). Germline V gene lookup returns CDR1 LNHNV and CDR2 YYDKDF (reference sequence). The CDR3 is 16 residues long. Trimming pared 1 base from V and 4 bases from J, leaving 14 bases between.